The clone carrying this T cell receptor (beta chain) was seen ten or more times. The data were taken from a study of T cell repertoires in cytomegalovirus infection. Trimming removed 3 bases at V and 4 bases at J, with 25 bases between. Germline CDR1 is SGHAT and CDR2 is FQNNGV. The CDR3 totals 20 residues. TCRdb called the reads again in MiXCR, with one record for every CDR3 protein. In the table there are 400,000 to 550,000 distinct CDR3 sequences, roughly 10% of which are singletons. Sequencing input: PBMCs. The TCR sequence derives from a human donor in good health (CMV status not recorded). Some clones in this sample may be carry-over from other donors' samples. The gene calls are TRBV11-2 and TRBJ2-6, with D possibly being TRBD1 (6 bases). The CDR3 DNA is TGTGCCAGCAGCTTCATCGGACAGCCGGCTTCCTCAGGGGGGGCCAACGTCCTGACTTTC. This codes for CASSFIGQPASSGGANVLTF.